This record concerns one T cell receptor beta chain sequence. Trimming cost V 6 bases and J 6 bases; bases outside gene matches: 4. Germline lookup yields CDR1 MNHEY and CDR2 SMNVEV (reference sequence). This CDR3 contains 13 residues. Subsets obtained from CD4+ cells comprised CD45RA+ naive and CD45RA-negative memory cells. This entry comes from a study of shared clonotypes between healthy human individuals. About the study: Each donor had three CD4 naive, three CD4 memory, two CD8 naive and one CD8 memory plate.

Using immunoSEQ multiplex PCR, the repertoire was profiled, and TCRdb retains in-frame clones only, with some absent. This sample has more than 1.2 million clones; approximately 98.5% occur once, and the top ten carry 0.36%. Sequencing was carried out using naive CD4+ T cells sorted from blood. Stated subset: CD45RA+ positively selected. The receptor's source is a man aged 30-40 years in good health. The chain uses TRBV27 and TRBJ1-4, with TRBD1 identical over 7 bases. The CDR3 sequence: CASSGTDHEKLFF. The CDR3 nucleotides are TGTGCCAGCAGCGGGACAGACCATGAAAAACTGTTTTTT. The variable domain in full, with the rest retrieved from reference TRBV27 and TRBJ1-4, is EAQVTQNPRYLITVTGKKLTVTCSQNMNHEYMSWYRQDPGLGLRQIYYSMNVEVTDKGDVPEGYKVSRKEKRNFPLILESPSPNQTSLYFCASSGTDHEKLFFGSGTQLSVL.